This TCR beta chain is from a study of blood T cell repertoires in COVID-19. Study overall: PBMCs, B-cell-depleted T cells, or T cells were the source of the cDNA or gDNA that made up the material.

Trimming removed 4 bases from V and 8 bases from J, with 14 bases in between. Germline V gene sequence: CDR1 SNHLY, CDR2 FYNNEI. The CDR3 contains 14 residues. In the original processing: For nucleated cells, counts were estimated from reference gene primer amplification. The repertoire was sequenced with immunoSEQ multiplex PCR; TCRdb's copy has only in-frame clones and lacks some. V and J calls and clone size come straight from that table; D and trimming were deduced from the DNA. The sample includes about 440,000 clones, approximately 90% of them seen just once. This chain joins TRBV2 and TRBJ1-4; D perhaps matches TRBD1 (6 bases). Sequences were obtained from peripheral blood. The TCR sequence derives from a woman in her twenties or thirties with acute or convalescent COVID-19. The CDR3 bases are TGTGCCAGCAGTGTCGACAGGTTGGGAGAAAAACTGTTTTTT. Protein product: CASSVDRLGEKLFF. Full variable domain (outside the CDR3, taken from reference TRBV2 and TRBJ1-4): EPEVTQTPSHQVTQMGQEVILRCVPISNHLYFYWYRQILGQKVEFLVSFYNNEISEKSEIFDDQFSVERPDGSNFTLKIRSTKLEDSAMYFCASSVDRLGEKLFFGSGTQLSVL.